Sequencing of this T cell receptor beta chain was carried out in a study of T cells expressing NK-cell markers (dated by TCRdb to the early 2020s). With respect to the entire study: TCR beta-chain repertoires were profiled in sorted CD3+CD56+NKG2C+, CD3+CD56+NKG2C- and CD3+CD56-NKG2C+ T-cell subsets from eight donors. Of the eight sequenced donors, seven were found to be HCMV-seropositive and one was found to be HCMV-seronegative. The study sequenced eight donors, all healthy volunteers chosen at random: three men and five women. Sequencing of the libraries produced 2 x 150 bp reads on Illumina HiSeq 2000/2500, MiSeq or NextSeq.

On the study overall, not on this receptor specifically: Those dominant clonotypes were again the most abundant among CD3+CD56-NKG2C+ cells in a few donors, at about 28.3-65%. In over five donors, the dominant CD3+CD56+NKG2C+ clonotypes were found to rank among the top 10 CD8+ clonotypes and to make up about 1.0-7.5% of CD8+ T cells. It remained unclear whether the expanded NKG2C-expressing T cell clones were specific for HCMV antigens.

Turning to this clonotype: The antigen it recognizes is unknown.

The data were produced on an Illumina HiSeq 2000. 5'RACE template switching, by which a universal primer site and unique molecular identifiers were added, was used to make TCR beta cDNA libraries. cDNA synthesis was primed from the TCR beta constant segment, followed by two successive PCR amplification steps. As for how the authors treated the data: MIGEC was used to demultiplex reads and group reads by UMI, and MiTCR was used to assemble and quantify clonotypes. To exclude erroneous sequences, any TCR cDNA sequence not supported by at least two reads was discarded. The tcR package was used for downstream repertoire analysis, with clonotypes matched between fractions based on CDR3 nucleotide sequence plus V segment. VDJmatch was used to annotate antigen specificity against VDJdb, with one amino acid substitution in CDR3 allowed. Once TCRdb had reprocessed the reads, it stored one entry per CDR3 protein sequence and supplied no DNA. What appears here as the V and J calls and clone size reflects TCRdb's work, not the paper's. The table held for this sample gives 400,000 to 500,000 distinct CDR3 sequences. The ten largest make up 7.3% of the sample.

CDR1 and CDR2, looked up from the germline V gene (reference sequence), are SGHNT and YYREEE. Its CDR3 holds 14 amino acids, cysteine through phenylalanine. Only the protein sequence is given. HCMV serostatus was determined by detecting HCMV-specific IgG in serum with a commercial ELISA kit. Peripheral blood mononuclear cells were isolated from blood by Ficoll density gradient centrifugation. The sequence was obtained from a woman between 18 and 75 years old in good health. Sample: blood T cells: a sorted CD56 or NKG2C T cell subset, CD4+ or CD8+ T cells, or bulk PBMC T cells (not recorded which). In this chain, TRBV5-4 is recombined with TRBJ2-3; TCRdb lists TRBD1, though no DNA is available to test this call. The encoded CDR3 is CASFIRGGTDTQYF. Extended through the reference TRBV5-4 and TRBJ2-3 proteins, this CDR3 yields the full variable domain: ETGVTQSPTHLIKTRGQQVTLRCSSQSGHNTVSWYQQALGQGPQFIFQYYREEENGRGNFPPRFSGLQFPNYSSELNVNALELDDSALYLCASFIRGGTDTQYFGPGTRLTVL.